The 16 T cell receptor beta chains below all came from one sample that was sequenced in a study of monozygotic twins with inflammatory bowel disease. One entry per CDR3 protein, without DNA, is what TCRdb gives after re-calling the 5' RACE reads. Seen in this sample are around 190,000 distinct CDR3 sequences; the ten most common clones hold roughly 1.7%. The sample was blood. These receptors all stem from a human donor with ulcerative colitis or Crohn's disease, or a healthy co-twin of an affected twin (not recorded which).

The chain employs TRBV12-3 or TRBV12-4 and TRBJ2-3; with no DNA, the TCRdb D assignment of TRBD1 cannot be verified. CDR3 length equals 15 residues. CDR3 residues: CASSLSDRVTDTQYF.

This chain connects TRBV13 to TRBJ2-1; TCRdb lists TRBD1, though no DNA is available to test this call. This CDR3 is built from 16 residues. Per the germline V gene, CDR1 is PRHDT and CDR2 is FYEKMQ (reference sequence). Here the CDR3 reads CASSPWGQEDSDEQFF.

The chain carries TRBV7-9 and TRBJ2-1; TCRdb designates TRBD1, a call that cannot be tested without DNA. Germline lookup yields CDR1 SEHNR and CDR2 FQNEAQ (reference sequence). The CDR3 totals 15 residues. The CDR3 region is CASRGGTGVGDEQFF.

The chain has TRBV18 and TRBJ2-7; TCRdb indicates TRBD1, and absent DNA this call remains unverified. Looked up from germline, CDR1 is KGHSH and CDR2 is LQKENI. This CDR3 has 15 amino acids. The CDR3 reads CASSPDPQGSYEQYF.

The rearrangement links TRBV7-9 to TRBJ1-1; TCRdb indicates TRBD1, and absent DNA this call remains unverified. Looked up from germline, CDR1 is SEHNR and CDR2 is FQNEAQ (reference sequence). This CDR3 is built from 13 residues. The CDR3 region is CASRGTRGTEAFF.

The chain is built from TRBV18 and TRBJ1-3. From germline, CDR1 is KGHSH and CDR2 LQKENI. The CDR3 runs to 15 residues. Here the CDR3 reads CASSPDNTAGNTIYF.

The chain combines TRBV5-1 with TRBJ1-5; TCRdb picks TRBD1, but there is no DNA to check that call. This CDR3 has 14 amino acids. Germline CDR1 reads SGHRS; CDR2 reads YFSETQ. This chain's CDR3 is CASSFGTGHQPQHF.

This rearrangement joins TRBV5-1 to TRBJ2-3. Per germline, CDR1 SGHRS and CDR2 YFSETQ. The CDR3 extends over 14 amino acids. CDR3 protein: CASSLAVSGLEQYF.

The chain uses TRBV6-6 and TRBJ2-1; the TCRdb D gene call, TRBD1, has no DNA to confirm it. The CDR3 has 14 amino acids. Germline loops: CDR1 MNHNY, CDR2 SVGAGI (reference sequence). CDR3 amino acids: CASRPGGWGNEQFF.

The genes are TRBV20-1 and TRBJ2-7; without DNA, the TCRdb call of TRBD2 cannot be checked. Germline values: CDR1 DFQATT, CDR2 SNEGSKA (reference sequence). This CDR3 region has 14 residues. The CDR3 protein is CSARAETSAYEQYF.

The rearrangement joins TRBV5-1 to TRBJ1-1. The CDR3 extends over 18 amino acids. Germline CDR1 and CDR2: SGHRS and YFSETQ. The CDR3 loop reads CASSFVAGPFGGGTEAFF.

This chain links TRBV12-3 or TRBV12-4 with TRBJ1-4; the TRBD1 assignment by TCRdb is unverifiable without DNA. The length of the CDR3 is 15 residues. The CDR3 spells CASSLGARGNEKLFF.

CDR3 residues: CASSLKGTGWTSGTYEQYF. The chain carries TRBV27 and TRBJ2-7; absent DNA, TCRdb's TRBD2 call cannot be checked. This CDR3 region has 19 residues. Germline V gives CDR1 MNHEY, CDR2 SMNVEV (reference sequence).

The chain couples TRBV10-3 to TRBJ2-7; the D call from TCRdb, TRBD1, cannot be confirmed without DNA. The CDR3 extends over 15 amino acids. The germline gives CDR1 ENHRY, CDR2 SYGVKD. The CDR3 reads CAISIRTASTYEQYF.

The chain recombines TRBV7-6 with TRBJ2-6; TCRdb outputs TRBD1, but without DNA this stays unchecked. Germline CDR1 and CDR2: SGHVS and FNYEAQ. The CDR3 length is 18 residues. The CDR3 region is CASSLEAGGASGANVLTF. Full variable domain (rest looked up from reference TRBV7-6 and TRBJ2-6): GAGVSQSPRYKVTKRGQDVALRCDPISGHVSLYWYRQALGQGPEFLTYFNYEAQQDKSGLPNDRFSAERPEGSISTLTIQRTEQRDSAMYRCASSLEAGGASGANVLTFGAGSRLTVL.

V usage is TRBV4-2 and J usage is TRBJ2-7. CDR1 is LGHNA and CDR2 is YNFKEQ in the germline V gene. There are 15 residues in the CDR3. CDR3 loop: CASSQDTGTSYEQYF.